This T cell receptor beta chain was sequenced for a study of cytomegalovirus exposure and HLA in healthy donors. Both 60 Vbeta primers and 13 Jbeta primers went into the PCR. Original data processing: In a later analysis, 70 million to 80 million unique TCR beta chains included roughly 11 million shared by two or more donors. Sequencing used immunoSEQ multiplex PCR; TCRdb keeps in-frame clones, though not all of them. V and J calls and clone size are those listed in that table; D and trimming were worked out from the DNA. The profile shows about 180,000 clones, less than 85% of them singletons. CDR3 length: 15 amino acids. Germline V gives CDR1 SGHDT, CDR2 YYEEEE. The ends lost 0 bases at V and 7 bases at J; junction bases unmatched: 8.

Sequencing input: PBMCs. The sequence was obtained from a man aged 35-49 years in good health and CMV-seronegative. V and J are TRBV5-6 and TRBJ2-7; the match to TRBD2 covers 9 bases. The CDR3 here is CASSLELAGEREQYF. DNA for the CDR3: TGTGCCAGCAGCTTGGAGTTAGCGGGAGAAAGGGAGCAGTACTTC.